This TCR beta chain was identified in a study of identical twins. TCRdb redid the calling of the 5' RACE reads with MiXCR, one entry per CDR3 protein. The sample has 550,000 to 700,000 distinct CDR3 sequences; 20% to 25% are singletons. The V and J ends lost 7 bases and 2 bases, in that order; junction bases with no gene match: 1. Germline V gene lookup returns CDR1 SNHLY and CDR2 FYNNEI. This CDR3 has 14 amino acids. General observations from the study: Out-of-frame alpha sequences shared between twins exhibited an excess of low generation probability. Zero-insertion analyses could be partly confounded by invariant MAIT and iNKT cells.

As concerns this clonotype: Its target is unknown.

Another study also made use of these data, one on T cells expressing NK-cell markers. That investigation notes: Researchers got TCR beta repertoires out of sorted CD3+CD56+NKG2C+, CD3+CD56+NKG2C- and CD3+CD56-NKG2C+ T cells. In several donors, dominant clonotypes made up roughly 28.3-65% of CD3+CD56-NKG2C+ cells.

The receptor's source is a woman younger than 30 in good health. Sequencing used PBMCs. V is TRBV2 and J is TRBJ2-1; 11 bases agree with TRBD1. The CDR3 region is CASKGQGAYNEQFF. CDR3 sequence (DNA): TGTGCCAGCAAGGGACAGGGGGCCTACAATGAGCAGTTCTTC.